This T cell receptor beta chain was captured in a study of neurological immune-mediated disorders (dated by TCRdb to the late 2010s). In terms of the full investigation: Peripheral blood TCR-beta repertoires from HTLV-I-associated myelopathy (HAM/TSP) patients, multiple sclerosis patients and healthy controls were compared by UMI-based sequencing. The cohort included 68 subjects: approximately 15 with HAM/TSP, some 34 with multiple sclerosis, and roughly 20 healthy controls. Longitudinal samples, technical triplicates and paired sorted CD4+ and CD8+ T-cell subsets, alongside PBMC samples, were included among the 106 TCR-beta libraries. What the authors observed across the whole study: Expanded clones from different subjects shared no identical CDR3 amino acid sequences, which suggests that TCR-beta repertoires were private in all groups. TCR clonal expansion was highest in HAM/TSP patients and lowest in MS patients, with MS patients falling below even healthy controls.

According to the germline V gene (reference sequence), CDR1 reads DFQATT and CDR2 reads SNEGSKA. CDR3 length: 13 amino acids, cysteine to phenylalanine. The only DNA kept is the CDR3, 39 bases in frame from the first base. The trim is 5 bases for V and 2 bases for J, with a gap of 12 bases between the germline ends. For the sorted-subset TCR libraries, the starting material was 1 million sorted CD4+ or CD8+ T cells. Peripheral blood was subjected to Ficoll-Hypaque density gradient centrifugation to isolate PBMCs, which were then cryopreserved in liquid nitrogen. The study also sequenced paired sorted CD4+ and CD8+ subsets from healthy controls, HAM/TSP patients and MS patients. cDNA synthesis used template-switch 5'RACE with a primer carrying a 10-nucleotide random unique molecular identifier tagging each TCR transcript. Over 180 million TCR-beta sequences, covering 15-18 subjects, were produced in each sequencing run. The RNeasy kit was used for extraction of total RNA. TCR-beta VDJ regions were amplified with primers for the TCR constant region and the 5'RACE anchor, using the KAPA Real-time Library Amplification kit. A first PCR added sample indexes and Illumina adaptors, after which a second PCR increased the library yield. After Ampure bead purification, the TCR product of roughly 650 bp was size-selected on a 2% E-gel SizeSelection system. Before pooling, library quality was assessed on a Bioanalyzer, concentration was determined with Qubit, and library quantification was performed with the Kapa Library Quantification kit. Paired-end 2 x 150 bp sequencing of the libraries was performed on an Illumina HiSeq 2500. To increase sequence diversity, 25-30% phiX was spiked into each library pool. The authors' pipeline ran thus. The quality-filtered reads were processed with the UMI-based MiGEC pipeline, whose error correction step removed more than 80% of the raw TCR sequences. VDJ genes were aligned to IMGT germline references, and each clonotype was defined by a unique CDR3 amino acid sequence together with V-J genes. Clonal expansion, Shannon diversity and CDR3 relatedness (CalcPairwiseDistances, ClusterSamples) were evaluated with VDJtools, and phylogenetic trees were built with CLCbio workbench. Clones with at least 8 unique UMIs were defined as expanded, with this threshold being based on coefficient-of-variation modelling across technical triplicates. The public reads were run again by TCRdb, first through fastp at Q25 and then through MiXCR, and only productive beta chains were kept. Every entry covers one CDR3 protein and lists the most common genes and DNA from its rows. These V and J calls originate from TCRdb's pipeline instead of the authors' own analysis. The sample data list 35,000 to 40,000 distinct CDR3 sequences, and approximately 10% of these were observed just once. About 3.9% of the sample rests with the top ten.

This clonotype was counted many times. Its target antigen remains unknown. There are no base qualities to consult, and no much larger clone falls within one base. Input material: CD4+ T cells from blood. The rearranged segments are TRBV20-1 and TRBJ1-1, with TRBD1 tentatively as D gene (6 bases match). The sequence was obtained from a woman in her 30s with HTLV-1-associated myelopathy (HAM/TSP). The CDR3 corresponds to CSAETGFNTEAFF. The DNA sequence is TGCAGTGCTGAGACAGGTTTTAACACTGAAGCTTTCTTT.